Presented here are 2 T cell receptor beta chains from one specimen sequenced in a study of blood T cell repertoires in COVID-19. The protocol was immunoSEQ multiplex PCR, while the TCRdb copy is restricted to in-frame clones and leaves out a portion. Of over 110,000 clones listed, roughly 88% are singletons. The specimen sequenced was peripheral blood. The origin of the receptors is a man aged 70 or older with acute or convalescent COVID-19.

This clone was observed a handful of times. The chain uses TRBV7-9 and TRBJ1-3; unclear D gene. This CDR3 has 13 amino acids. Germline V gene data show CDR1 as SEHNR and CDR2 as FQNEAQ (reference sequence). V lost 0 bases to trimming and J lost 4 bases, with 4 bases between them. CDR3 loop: CASSLASGNTIYF. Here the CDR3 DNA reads TGTGCCAGCAGCTTAGCATCAGGAAACACCATATATTTT.

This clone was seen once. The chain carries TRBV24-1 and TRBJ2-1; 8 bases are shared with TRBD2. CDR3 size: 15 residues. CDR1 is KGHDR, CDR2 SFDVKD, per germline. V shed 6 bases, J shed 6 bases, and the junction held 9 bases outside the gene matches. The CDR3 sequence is CATSRGGTTSNEQFF. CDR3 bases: TGTGCCACCAGTCGCGGGGGGACGACTAGCAATGAGCAGTTCTTC.